The 27 T cell receptor beta chains below come from one sample, sequenced in a study of CD8 T cells in ankylosing spondylitis. TCRdb reanalysed the 5' RACE reads using MiXCR and keeps one entry per CDR3 protein. The sample has about 220,000 distinct CDR3 sequences; over 9.5% are singletons. The sample taken for sequencing was blood, either unsorted or a sorted T cell fraction (not recorded which). The source is a male donor with ankylosing spondylitis or in good health (not recorded which).

Only a few counts were recorded for this clonotype. V and J are TRBV7-9 and TRBJ1-1, with D possibly TRBD1 on 5 matching bases. This CDR3 has 14 amino acids. From germline, CDR1 is SEHNR and CDR2 FQNEAQ (reference sequence). Trimming took 5 bases from V and 0 from J, leaving 10 bases between them. CDR3 sequence: CASSRDPLNTEAFF. In nucleotides, the CDR3 is TGTGCCAGCAGCCGGGACCCCCTGAACACTGAAGCTTTCTTT.

The chain has TRBV2 and TRBJ2-1, with D unclear. Germline-derived CDR1 and CDR2 are SNHLY and FYNNEI. The CDR3 sequence is 13 residues long. The V and J ends lost 3 bases and 4 bases respectively, with 7 bases between them. CDR3 in DNA: TGTGCCAGCAGTGAGTCCAAGTACAATGAGCAGTTCTTC. Its protein product is CASSESKYNEQFF.

The chain carries TRBV6-2 or TRBV6-3 and TRBJ2-5; either TRBD1 or TRBD2 may fit D (5 bases each). The CDR3 extends over 13 amino acids. V lost 7 bases to trimming and J lost 4 bases, with 13 bases between them. CDR1 and CDR2 from the germline V gene are MNHEY and SVGEGT. This chain's CDR3 is CASTTGPAETQYF. The CDR3 DNA reads TGTGCCAGCACGACGGGGCCGGCAGAGACCCAGTACTTC.

This clonotype was counted at least ten times. The V and J genes are TRBV30 and TRBJ2-5; D is unresolved. The CDR3 runs 11 residues. Germline V gene sequence: CDR1 GTSNPN, CDR2 SVGIG (reference sequence). V gave up 4 bases and J gave up 3 bases, with 6 bases separating them. For the CDR3, the DNA is TGTGCCTGGAACGCTAAAGAGACCCAGTACTTC. Its protein is CAWNAKETQYF.

This clonotype was counted ten times or more. The V call is TRBV11-2, the J call TRBJ1-4; 11 bases fit TRBD1. This CDR3 is 16 amino acids long. Germline CDR1 and CDR2: SGHAT and FQNNGV. Germline trimming cut 5 bases from V and 8 bases from J; bases unmatched to any gene: 10. The CDR3 here is CASSTGTGGLGEKLFF. The CDR3 bases are TGTGCCAGCAGCACAGGGACAGGGGGGTTGGGAGAAAAACTGTTTTTT. Combining the CDR3 with reference TRBV11-2 and TRBJ1-4 gives the whole variable domain EAGVAQSPRYKIIEKRQSVAFWCNPISGHATLYWYQQILGQGPKLLIQFQNNGVVDDSQLPKDRFSAERLKGVDSTLKIQPAKLEDSAVYLCASSTGTGGLGEKLFFGSGTQLSVL.

A note on this clonotype: It may be a read error: a sequence one base away is much more abundant. CDR3 sequence: CSGASAGAGTDTQYF. The CDR3 DNA reads as TGCAGCGGGGCTAGCGCGGGGGCCGGCACAGATACGCAGTATTTT. The chain links TRBV20-1 to TRBJ2-3; D may be TRBD2 (7 bases). CDR1 is DFQATT, CDR2 SNEGSKA, per germline (reference sequence). The length of the CDR3 is 15 residues.

This clonotype occurred a few times. The chain joins TRBV16 to TRBJ2-6, with 9 bases matching TRBD1. The germline V gene encodes CDR1 KGHSY and CDR2 FQNENV. Trimming took 4 bases from V and 2 from J; bases not matched to a gene: 9. The CDR3 covers 18 residues. The CDR3 region has the DNA TGTGCCAGCAGCCCCACGGACAGGGGAAGAACTGGGGCCAACGTCCTGACTTTC. Translation: CASSPTDRGRTGANVLTF.

This clonotype was picked up many times. The rearrangement uses TRBV5-1 and TRBJ1-4; D not resolved. Germline V lookup: CDR1 SGHRS, CDR2 YFSETQ. The length of the CDR3 is 15 residues. V was cut by 0 bases and J by 7 bases, with 13 bases left in between. The CDR3, as DNA: TGCGCCAGCAGCTTGGGTGTCCCAGCGACTGAAAAACTGTTTTTT. Translation gives CASSLGVPATEKLFF.

Many counts were recorded for this clonotype. The CDR3: CASSLTPTGAAVGQYF. The CDR3 DNA reads as TGTGCCAGCAGTTTAACCCCGACAGGGGCCGCCGTGGGGCAGTACTTC. This sequence joins TRBV12-3 or TRBV12-4 and TRBJ2-7; 8 bases match TRBD1. J was trimmed by 9 bases and V by 2 bases; bases with no gene match: 15. The CDR3 is made up of 16 amino acids.

This clonotype showed up many times. The V and J genes are TRBV6-6 and TRBJ2-5, with a tentative D call TRBD2 (5 bases). Per the germline V gene, CDR1 is MNHNY and CDR2 is SVGAGI (reference sequence). The CDR3 has 12 amino acids. Trimming pared 5 bases from V and 5 bases from J, leaving 9 bases between. The CDR3 DNA follows: TGTGCCAGCAGTCAGGAGGAGGAGACCCAGTACTTC. The encoded protein is CASSQEEETQYF.

The gene calls are TRBV20-1 and TRBJ1-2; TRBD1 might be the D (5 bases). CDR3 size: 11 residues. Germline CDR1 and CDR2: DFQATT and SNEGSKA (reference sequence). The CDR3 region is CSGTQSYGYTF. Here the CDR3 DNA reads TGCAGCGGGACGCAGTCCTATGGCTACACCTTC.

This clonotype was seen repeatedly, ten times or more. The V and J genes are TRBV5-1 and TRBJ2-7; D remains ambiguous. Germline-derived CDR1 and CDR2 are SGHRS and YFSETQ. Trimming shortened V by 5 bases and J by 6 bases, and 18 bases separated the two germline ends. CDR3 length: 14 amino acids. The CDR3: CASRTETARSEQYF. The CDR3 DNA is TGCGCCAGCAGAACGGAGACCGCTAGATCCGAGCAGTACTTC.

This clonotype has a count of ten or more. The chain employs TRBV6-1 and TRBJ2-2; weak D call: TRBD2 (6 bases). The germline V gene has CDR1 MNHNS and CDR2 SASEGT. V shed 6 bases and J shed 6 bases, with 11 bases lying between them. The CDR3 length is 13 residues. The CDR3 region is CASRQGGAGELFF. CDR3 sequence (DNA): TGTGCCAGCAGGCAGGGAGGCGCCGGGGAGCTGTTTTTT.

Ten or more counts support this clonotype. The gene calls are TRBV7-2 and TRBJ2-1, with a weak D call TRBD2 (6 bases). The germline CDR1 and CDR2 sequences are SGHTA and FQGNSA. The germline V and J ends were trimmed by 1 base and 13 bases, with 14 bases remaining between them. The CDR3 sequence is 13 residues long. CDR3 amino acids: CASSLGRGQEQFF. CDR3 nucleotide sequence: TGTGCCAGCAGCTTAGGGCGGGGTCAAGAACAGTTCTTC.

Comments on this clonotype: Just one base apart from a much larger clone, this may be a read error. The V gene is TRBV27, the J gene TRBJ2-3, with D uncertain. Germline V gene lookup returns CDR1 MNHEY and CDR2 SMNVEV (reference sequence). The CDR3 loop spans 14 amino acids. V dropped 2 bases and J dropped 4 bases, with 10 bases sitting between them. In nucleotides, the CDR3 is TGTGCCAGCAGTTTACGGTTGATCTCAGATACGCAGTATTTT. It translates to CASSLRLISDTQYF.

The rearrangement joins TRBV12-3 or TRBV12-4 to TRBJ2-1; D gene unclear. V was trimmed by 3 bases and J by 0 bases, leaving 12 bases between them. This CDR3 is built from 16 residues. This CDR3 reads CASSFSPGLSYNEQFF. CDR3 in DNA: TGTGCCAGCAGTTTTTCCCCAGGCCTCTCCTACAATGAGCAGTTCTTC.

In its sample, this clonotype was seen many times. This chain joins TRBV7-9 and TRBJ1-2; possible D gene TRBD1, 5 bases. V lost 1 base, J lost 4 bases, and 13 bases lay in between. This CDR3 is built from 15 residues. Germline V gene data show CDR1 as SEHNR and CDR2 as FQNEAQ (reference sequence). The DNA for the CDR3 is TGTGCCAGCAGCTTAGATCCTAGGGGTGCCTATGGCTACACCTTC. This codes for CASSLDPRGAYGYTF.

In its sample, this clonotype was seen many times. This chain joins TRBV11-2 and TRBJ2-1, with no clear D. Between the trimmed V and J ends, which lost 0 bases and 9 bases, there was a span of 6 bases. CDR1 and CDR2 from the germline V gene are SGHAT and FQNNGV. The CDR3 totals 12 residues. The CDR3 DNA sequence: TGTGCCAGCAGCTTAGATCAGCGTGAGCAGTTCTTC. Translated, it gives CASSLDQREQFF.

Many counts were recorded for this clonotype. The rearrangement joins TRBV7-2 to TRBJ1-2; TRBD1 might be the D (5 bases). The CDR3 sequence is 15 residues long. The V end lost 5 bases, the J end lost 4 bases, and 17 bases lay between the germline ends. CDR1 is SGHTA and CDR2 is FQGNSA in the germline V gene. The CDR3 bases are TGTGCCAGCAGCCTGACCCAGGGTTATAGCTATGGCTACACCTTC. Its translation: CASSLTQGYSYGYTF.

The genes are TRBV7-2 and TRBJ2-3; D unclear. The germline V and J ends were trimmed by 1 base and 4 bases, with 9 bases remaining between them. CDR1 is SGHTA and CDR2 is FQGNSA in the germline V gene. The CDR3 contains 14 residues. CDR3 protein: CASSLDGKADTQYF. CDR3 nucleotide sequence: TGTGCCAGCAGCTTAGACGGCAAAGCAGATACGCAGTATTTT. The full variable domain, with the rest looked up from reference TRBV7-2 and TRBJ2-3, is GAGVSQSPSNKVTEKGKDVELRCDPISGHTALYWYRQSLGQGLEFLIYFQGNSAPDKSGLPSDRFSAERTGGSVSTLTIQRTQQEDSAVYLCASSLDGKADTQYFGPGTRLTVL.

As to this clonotype: A much bigger clone sits one base away, suggesting this may be a read error. The chain uses TRBV7-9 and TRBJ2-7, with a weak D call TRBD1 (6 bases). Germline CDR1 is SEHNR and CDR2 is FQNEAQ (reference sequence). The CDR3 is 15 amino acids. The DNA for the CDR3 is TGTGCCAGCAGCTTGGGACAAGGAATCTCCCACGAGCAGTACTTC. It yields the protein CASSLGQGISHEQYF.

This clonotype was found many times. The chain joins TRBV9 to TRBJ2-3; D might be TRBD1 (7 bases). Trimming removed 0 bases at V and 2 bases at J, with 16 bases between. CDR3 length: 17 amino acids. Germline assignment: CDR1 SGDLS and CDR2 YYNGEE. The CDR3 here is CASSVGGGGAVTDTQYF. The CDR3 DNA sequence: TGTGCCAGCAGCGTAGGAGGAGGGGGCGCCGTCACAGATACGCAGTATTTT.

The chain employs TRBV3-1 and TRBJ1-4; D uncertain. This CDR3 contains 13 residues. Germline CDR1 LGHDT, CDR2 YNNKEL (reference sequence). Trimming shortened V by 3 bases and J by 8 bases, and 10 bases separated the two germline ends. For the CDR3, the DNA is TGTGCCAGCAGCCAGGGCGCGCAGGAAAAACTGTTTTTT. Protein: CASSQGAQEKLFF.

This clonotype appeared once. The CDR3 coding sequence is TGCAATGCACCCAAAGGAGCGGGGGGGATTAATGAGCAGTTCTTC. Translated: CNAPKGAGGINEQFF. This chain connects TRBV20-1 to TRBJ2-1; 10 positions match TRBD2. Germline V lookup: CDR1 DFQATT, CDR2 SNEGSKA (reference sequence). CDR3 size: 15 residues.

This clonotype was seen more than once but under ten times. In nucleotides, the CDR3 is TGTGCCAGCAGCCCCCGGACACCCTACGAGCAGTACTTC. Translating gives CASSPRTPYEQYF. The V call is TRBV3-1, the J call TRBJ2-7; a weak D match, TRBD1 (5 bases). V shed 4 bases and J shed 2 bases, with 9 bases lying between them. The CDR3 contains 13 residues. Germline V CDR1 and CDR2: LGHDT, YNNKEL (reference sequence).

The rearrangement links TRBV10-3 to TRBJ2-7, with D perhaps TRBD1 (5 bases). V was clipped by 0 bases and J by 4 bases, with 13 bases between them. Germline V gene sequence: CDR1 ENHRY, CDR2 SYGVKD. This CDR3 contains 15 residues. CDR3 sequence (DNA): TGTGCCATCAGTGAGTCCACAGGACCGTTTTACGAGCAGTACTTC. It specifies CAISESTGPFYEQYF.

The J gene is TRBJ1-3, the V gene TRBV20-1; D unresolved. CDR1 DFQATT and CDR2 SNEGSKA come from the germline V gene (reference sequence). Trimming stripped 0 bases from V and 4 bases from J, with 10 bases between. This CDR3 spans 14 amino acids. CDR3 in amino acids: CSARDDGGGNTIYF. CDR3 DNA: TGCAGTGCTAGAGATGACGGCGGAGGAAACACCATATATTTT.